The T cell receptor (beta chain) described here comes from a study of CD4 T cells in relation to SARS-CoV-2 and coronaviruses. Overall study: The negative reference was HIV-1 Nef peptide pool or peptide-free culture.

Measured with immunoSEQ multiplex PCR; TCRdb has only the in-frame clones, and not every one. Of 15,000 to 18,000 clones listed, approximately 73% were seen once; the top ten hold roughly a quarter. This clone was detected a few times. The antigen is undetermined. Germline V lookup: CDR1 SGDLS, CDR2 YYNGEE. CDR3 size: 15 residues. V was pared by 0 bases and J by 5 bases, with 6 bases of the junction left unmatched. Unexposed donor CD4+ T cells date from 2011-2018, before the COVID-19 pandemic. After nine to ten days of culture, CD4+ T cells were isolated. The chain couples TRBV9 to TRBJ2-5; 8 nucleotides agree with TRBD2. This TCR derives from a human donor in good health. Sequencing was performed on CD4+ T cells from PBMCs, cultured in vitro. CDR3 DNA sequence: TGTGCCAGCAGCGTAGCGGGAGGGCCGGGGGAGACCCAGTACTTC. Translation gives CASSVAGGPGETQYF.